These 12 T cell receptor beta chains came from one sample sequenced in a study of Graves' ophthalmopathy and Graves' hyperthyroidism. Amplification of the TCR beta CDR3 regions used RNA transcripts (as template). An opening RT-PCR round employed HTBI primers and preceded a second-round multiplex PCR. TCRdb fed the multiplex PCR reads into MiXCR, producing one record per CDR3 protein. The data hold about half a million distinct CDR3 sequences, with approximately 14% observed a single time. The specimen was blood. The origin of the receptors is a woman in her thirties with Graves' ophthalmopathy.

This clonotype appeared many times. The rearrangement links TRBV3-2 to TRBJ2-5; the D call in the table, TRBD2, was not verified against the DNA. TRBV3-2 is flagged as a pseudogene. CDR3 length equals 18 residues. This CDR3 reads CASSHGLAGLGPGETQYF. The DNA of the CDR3 is TGTGCCAGCAGCCATGGACTAGCGGGATTAGGCCCAGGGGAGACCCAGTACTTC.

This clonotype showed up many times. The V and J genes are TRBV19 and TRBJ1-5; unclear D gene. The CDR3 spans 17 residues. Trimming took off 6 bases at V and 2 bases at J, with 20 bases between the two ends. The germline CDR1 and CDR2 sequences are LNHDA and SQIVND (reference sequence). CDR3 nucleotides: TGTGCCAGTAGAACCCATGAGGCAGACTCAGGCAATCAGCCCCAGCATTTT. This encodes CASRTHEADSGNQPQHF.

CDR3 sequence reads: CASSPAETGRIYEQYF. The CDR3 region has the DNA TGTGCCAGCAGCCCCGCCGAGACAGGGAGAATCTACGAGCAGTACTTC. V gene TRBV11-2 combines with J gene TRBJ2-7, with TRBD1 identical over 7 bases. The CDR3 runs to 16 residues. V shed 5 bases and J 3 bases; nucleotides not matched to a gene: 13. Germline values: CDR1 SGHAT, CDR2 FQNNGV.

There are many counts of this clonotype. The chain combines TRBV12-3 or TRBV12-4 with TRBJ2-7; D is unclear. The CDR3 runs to 14 residues. The V and J ends lost 6 bases and 0 bases respectively, with 12 bases between them. CDR3 nucleotides: TGTGCCAGCAGCTCCTGGCGGAGCTCCTACGAGCAGTACTTC. This gives the protein CASSSWRSSYEQYF.

This clonotype was seen at least ten times. The rearrangement uses TRBV5-1 and TRBJ2-7, with TRBD2 matching over 14 bases. The CDR3 contains 14 residues. CDR1 SGHRS and CDR2 YFSETQ come from the germline V gene. V was clipped by 4 bases and J by 12 bases; unmatched bases: 9. CDR3 DNA: TGCGCCAGCAGCAGGGAGGGGACTAGCGGGAGACGGTACTTC. It translates to CASSREGTSGRRYF.

This clonotype showed up many times. The CDR3 DNA follows: TGCAGTGCAACCGGACAGGGTGTCACTGAAGCTTTCTTT. Translating gives CSATGQGVTEAFF. The rearrangement joins TRBV20-1 to TRBJ1-1; 8 bases agree with TRBD1. The CDR3 is made up of 13 amino acids. Germline CDR1 DFQATT, CDR2 SNEGSKA (reference sequence). Unmatched junction bases numbered 7, after V lost 6 bases and J lost 4 bases.

This clonotype has a count of ten or more. The rearrangement joins TRBV5-5 to TRBJ1-3; D call uncertain. CDR3 length: 15 amino acids. CDR1 is SGHKS, CDR2 YYEKEE, per germline (reference sequence). Trimming pared 4 bases from V and 0 bases from J, leaving 11 bases between. CDR3 region: CASSADLGSGNTIYF. CDR3 sequence (DNA): TGTGCCAGCAGCGCGGACCTAGGCTCTGGAAACACCATATATTTT.

The chain carries TRBV29-1 and TRBJ2-5, with 11 positions matching TRBD1. Germline lookup yields CDR1 SQVTM and CDR2 ANQGSEA. J lost 5 bases, V lost 7 bases, and 6 bases had no gene match. CDR3 length: 13 amino acids. For the CDR3, the DNA is TGCAGCGGTACGGACAGGGGGCGCGAGACCCAGTACTTC. Translated: CSGTDRGRETQYF.

This clonotype was counted ten times or more. The DNA of the CDR3 is TGTGCCAGTTTAAGGGGTTCGGAGGGAAACACCATATATTTT. It codes for CASLRGSEGNTIYF. V and J are TRBV6-5 and TRBJ1-3, with a possible D match to TRBD1 (5 bases). The CDR3 spans 14 residues. Germline V lookup: CDR1 MNHEY, CDR2 SVGAGI. V was cut by 9 bases and J by 4 bases, with 16 bases left in between.

This clonotype was counted ten times or more. This chain uses TRBV19 with TRBJ1-5; D is undetermined. In germline, CDR1 is LNHDA, CDR2 SQIVND (reference sequence). Trimming took off 3 bases at V and 1 base at J, with 7 bases between the two ends. The CDR3 extends over 14 amino acids. As DNA, the CDR3 is TGTGCCAGTAGTATCAGCCGGAGCAATCAGCCCCAGCATTTT. Protein: CASSISRSNQPQHF.

This clonotype appeared many times. V and J are TRBV28 and TRBJ2-7; TRBD2 matches 14 bases. The ends lost 6 bases at V and 6 bases at J; junction bases unmatched: 10. CDR1 is MDHEN, CDR2 SYDVKM, per germline. The CDR3 length is 16 residues. The chain's CDR3 is CASRPGTSGRVGEQYF. The CDR3 coding sequence is TGTGCCAGCAGGCCCGGGACTAGCGGGAGAGTTGGCGAGCAGTACTTC.

This clonotype was recorded at least ten times. The chain has TRBV20-1 and TRBJ2-7; D not resolved. The V end was cut by 3 bases, the J end by 7 bases, with 10 bases between. This CDR3 has 11 residues. Germline V lookup: CDR1 DFQATT, CDR2 SNEGSKA (reference sequence). For the CDR3, the DNA is TGCAGTGCTAGTGAGTTCGGGGAGCAGTACTTC. Translating it yields CSASEFGEQYF.